This paragraph reports one TCR beta chain. Its cognate antigen is unknown. The sample originates from a study of OX40 agonist ivuxolimab in advanced cancers. Study summary: Hepatocellular carcinoma, melanoma, renal cell or head and neck cancer occurred in dose-escalation patients.

Overall study results and limits: The study found that CD8+ T cells averaged more expanded clones than CD4+.

V was clipped by 4 bases and J by 6 bases; unmatched bases: 2. Germline CDR1 and CDR2: SGHTA and FQGNSA. This CDR3 region has 13 residues. Autoimmune disease history or systemic immunosuppression led to patient exclusion. Generated by immunoSEQ multiplex PCR, the TCRdb table keeps only in-frame clones and is missing some. Seen here are some 60,000 clones, less than 95% observed once, and the top ten hold more than 13%. The specimen comprised CD4+ or CD8+ T cells sorted from blood, sampled in a trial of the OX40 agonist ivuxolimab. The rearrangement links TRBV7-2 to TRBJ2-2; 7 nucleotides align to TRBD1. The TCR comes from an adult with an advanced solid tumor such as melanoma, head and neck, liver or kidney cancer. The CDR3 region is CASSYRGPGELFF. Written as DNA, the CDR3 is TGTGCCAGCAGCTACAGGGGTCCCGGGGAGCTGTTTTTT.